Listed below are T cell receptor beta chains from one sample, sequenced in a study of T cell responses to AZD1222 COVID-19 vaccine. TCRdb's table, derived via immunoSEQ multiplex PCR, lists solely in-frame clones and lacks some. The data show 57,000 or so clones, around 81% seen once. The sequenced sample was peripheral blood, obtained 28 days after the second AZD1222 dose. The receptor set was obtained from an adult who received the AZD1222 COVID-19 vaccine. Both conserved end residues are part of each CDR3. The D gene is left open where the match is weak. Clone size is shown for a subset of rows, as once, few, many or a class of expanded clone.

cdr3_aa: CASSGGQGFPYF; cdr3_nt: TGTGCCAGCAGCGGGGGACAGGGCTTCCCGTACTTC; d_call: TRBD1; j_call: TRBJ2-7; clone_size: -; v_call: TRBV5-4
cdr3_aa: CATSRAGQETYSNQPQHF; cdr3_nt: TGTGCCACCAGCAGAGCGGGACAGGAGACCTATAGCAATCAGCCCCAGCATTTT; d_call: TRBD1; j_call: TRBJ1-5; clone_size: once; v_call: TRBV15
cdr3_aa: CASSKGLPYEQYF; cdr3_nt: TGTGCCAGTAGTAAGGGACTCCCCTACGAGCAGTACTTC; d_call: -; j_call: TRBJ2-7; clone_size: -; v_call: TRBV19
cdr3_aa: CASSPTGGAGYEQYF; cdr3_nt: TGTGCCAGCAGCCCCACAGGGGGCGCGGGTTACGAGCAGTACTTC; d_call: TRBD1; j_call: TRBJ2-7; clone_size: -; v_call: TRBV6-5
cdr3_aa: CASLGRLYSNQPQHF; cdr3_nt: TGTGCCAGTCTGGGACGGCTGTATAGCAATCAGCCCCAGCATTTT; d_call: -; j_call: TRBJ1-5; clone_size: -; v_call: TRBV19
cdr3_aa: CASSIAGARTEAFF; cdr3_nt: TGTGCCAGTAGTATCGCCGGGGCAAGGACTGAAGCTTTCTTT; d_call: -; j_call: TRBJ1-1; clone_size: -; v_call: TRBV19
cdr3_aa: CASSIIITSTDTQYF; cdr3_nt: TGTGCCAGCAGTATTATTATTACTAGCACAGATACGCAGTATTTT; d_call: -; j_call: TRBJ2-3; clone_size: -; v_call: TRBV28
cdr3_aa: CASSLFAGKSNQPQHF; cdr3_nt: TGTGCCAGCAGCTTATTTGCCGGAAAGAGCAATCAGCCCCAGCATTTT; d_call: -; j_call: TRBJ1-5; clone_size: -; v_call: TRBV7-2
cdr3_aa: CASSERSAGGELFF; cdr3_nt: TGTGCCAGCAGTGAAAGGTCGGCCGGCGGGGAGCTGTTTTTT; d_call: -; j_call: TRBJ2-2; clone_size: -; v_call: TRBV2
cdr3_aa: CASSKSGISTDTQYF; cdr3_nt: TGTGCCAGTAGTAAGTCGGGGATTAGCACAGATACGCAGTATTTT; d_call: -; j_call: TRBJ2-3; clone_size: -; v_call: TRBV19
cdr3_aa: CASRLGVRSSPLHF; cdr3_nt: TGTGCCAGCAGACTTGGGGTTAGGAGTTCACCCCTCCACTTT; d_call: -; j_call: TRBJ1-6; clone_size: -; v_call: TRBV28
cdr3_aa: CASRRGASGSSEQFF; cdr3_nt: TGTGCCAGCAGGAGGGGGGCTAGCGGGAGTTCTGAGCAGTTCTTC; d_call: TRBD2; j_call: TRBJ2-1; clone_size: -; v_call: TRBV2
cdr3_aa: CASSFISGSLETQYF; cdr3_nt: TGTGCCAGCAGTTTCATTAGCGGGAGCCTGGAGACCCAGTACTTC; d_call: TRBD2; j_call: TRBJ2-5; clone_size: -; v_call: TRBV6-5
cdr3_aa: CSALSSGSSYEQYF; cdr3_nt: TGCAGCGCCCTATCGAGCGGAAGCTCCTACGAGCAGTACTTC; d_call: -; j_call: TRBJ2-7; clone_size: few; v_call: TRBV29-1
cdr3_aa: CASKGPRQTGGSNQPQHF; cdr3_nt: TGTGCCAGTAAGGGGCCCCGACAAACAGGGGGTAGCAATCAGCCCCAGCATTTT; d_call: TRBD1; j_call: TRBJ1-5; clone_size: -; v_call: TRBV19
cdr3_aa: CASSLIGDEQYF; cdr3_nt: TGTGCCAGCAGTTTAATTGGGGACGAGCAGTACTTC; d_call: -; j_call: TRBJ2-7; clone_size: -; v_call: TRBV28
cdr3_aa: CASSYSGGDYGYTF; cdr3_nt: TGTGCCAGCAGTTACTCTGGAGGGGACTATGGCTACACCTTC; d_call: -; j_call: TRBJ1-2; clone_size: few; v_call: TRBV6-5
cdr3_aa: CASSFRGAVNEQFF; cdr3_nt: TGTGCCAGCAGCTTTAGGGGGGCCGTTAATGAGCAGTTCTTC; d_call: -; j_call: TRBJ2-1; clone_size: -; v_call: TRBV7-3
cdr3_aa: CASSVSRTEAFF; cdr3_nt: TGTGCCAGCAGTGTCAGTAGAACTGAAGCTTTCTTT; d_call: -; j_call: TRBJ1-1; clone_size: -; v_call: TRBV2
cdr3_aa: CASRPTSGSSDTQYF; cdr3_nt: TGTGCCAGCAGACCAACTAGCGGGAGCTCAGATACGCAGTATTTT; d_call: TRBD2; j_call: TRBJ2-3; clone_size: -; v_call: TRBV2
cdr3_aa: CASSYGTSGSIEQYF; cdr3_nt: TGTGCCAGCAGTTACGGGACTAGCGGGAGTATAGAGCAGTACTTC; d_call: TRBD2; j_call: TRBJ2-7; clone_size: -; v_call: TRBV6-2/TRBV6-3
cdr3_aa: CASSLSTGVTEAFF; cdr3_nt: TGCGCCAGCAGCTTGTCTACAGGGGTCACTGAAGCTTTCTTT; d_call: TRBD1; j_call: TRBJ1-1; clone_size: -; v_call: TRBV5-1
cdr3_aa: CASALEAGKGNEQFF; cdr3_nt: TGTGCCAGCGCCCTCGAGGCGGGAAAGGGCAATGAGCAGTTCTTC; d_call: -; j_call: TRBJ2-1; clone_size: few; v_call: TRBV11-3
cdr3_aa: CASSLAQENTEAFF; cdr3_nt: TGCGCCAGCAGCTTGGCCCAGGAGAACACTGAAGCTTTCTTT; d_call: -; j_call: TRBJ1-1; clone_size: -; v_call: TRBV5-1
cdr3_aa: CASSLRLADEQFF; cdr3_nt: TGTGCCAGCAGCTTAAGGCTAGCGGATGAGCAGTTCTTC; d_call: TRBD2; j_call: TRBJ2-1; clone_size: -; v_call: TRBV7-3
cdr3_aa: CSVEGLAGYNEQFF; cdr3_nt: TGCAGCGTTGAGGGACTAGCGGGATACAATGAGCAGTTCTTC; d_call: TRBD2; j_call: TRBJ2-1; clone_size: -; v_call: TRBV29-1
cdr3_aa: CASTRTGMNTEAFF; cdr3_nt: TGTGCCAGCACCCGAACAGGTATGAACACTGAAGCTTTCTTT; d_call: -; j_call: TRBJ1-1; clone_size: once; v_call: TRBV28
cdr3_aa: CASSLTQSGGENEQFF; cdr3_nt: TGTGCCAGCAGCTTAACCCAGTCGGGGGGGGAAAATGAGCAGTTCTTC; d_call: TRBD2; j_call: TRBJ2-1; clone_size: few; v_call: TRBV7-6
cdr3_aa: CASSLPYGSPNTEAFF; cdr3_nt: TGTGCCAGCAGTTTACCCTACGGGAGCCCCAACACTGAAGCTTTCTTT; d_call: -; j_call: TRBJ1-1; clone_size: once; v_call: TRBV28